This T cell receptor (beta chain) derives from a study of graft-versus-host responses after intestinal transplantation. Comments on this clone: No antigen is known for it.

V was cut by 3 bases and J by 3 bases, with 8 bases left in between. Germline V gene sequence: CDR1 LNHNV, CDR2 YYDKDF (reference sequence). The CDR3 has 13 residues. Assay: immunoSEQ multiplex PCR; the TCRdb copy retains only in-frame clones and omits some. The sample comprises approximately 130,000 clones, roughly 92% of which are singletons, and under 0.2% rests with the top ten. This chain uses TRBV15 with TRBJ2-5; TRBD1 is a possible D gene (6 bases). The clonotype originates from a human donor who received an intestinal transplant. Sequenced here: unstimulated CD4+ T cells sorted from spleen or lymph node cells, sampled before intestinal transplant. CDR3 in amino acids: CATSRNREETQYF. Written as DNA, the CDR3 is TGTGCCACCAGCAGGAACAGGGAAGAGACCCAGTACTTC.